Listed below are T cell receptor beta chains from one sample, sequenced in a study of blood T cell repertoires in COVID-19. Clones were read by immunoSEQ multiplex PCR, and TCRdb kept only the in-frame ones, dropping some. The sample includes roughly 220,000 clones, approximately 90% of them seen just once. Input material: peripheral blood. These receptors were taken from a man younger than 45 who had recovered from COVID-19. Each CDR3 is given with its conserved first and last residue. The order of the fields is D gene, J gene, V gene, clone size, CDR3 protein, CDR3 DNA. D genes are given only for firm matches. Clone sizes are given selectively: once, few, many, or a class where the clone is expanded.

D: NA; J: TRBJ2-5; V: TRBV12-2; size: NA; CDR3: CASRLVKSELRVFPLQETQYF; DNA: TGTGCAAGTCGCTTAGTTAAATCAGAGTTGCGGGTTTTCCCCTTACAAGAGACCCAGTACTTC
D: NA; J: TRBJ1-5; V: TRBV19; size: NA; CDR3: CASSSPRQFGSQPQHF; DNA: TGTGCCAGTAGTTCCCCCCGGCAGTTTGGGAGTCAGCCCCAGCATTTT
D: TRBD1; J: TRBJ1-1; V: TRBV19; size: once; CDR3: CASSIWGQGGTEAFF; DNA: TGTGCCAGTAGTATTTGGGGACAGGGGGGCACTGAAGCTTTCTTT
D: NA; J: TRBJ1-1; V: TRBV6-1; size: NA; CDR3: CASREGTTPEAFF; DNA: TGTGCCAGCAGAGAAGGGACAACTCCTGAAGCTTTCTTT
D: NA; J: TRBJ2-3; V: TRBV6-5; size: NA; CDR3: CASTPSTGTQYF; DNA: TGTGCCAGCACCCCCTCCACGGGGACGCAGTATTTT
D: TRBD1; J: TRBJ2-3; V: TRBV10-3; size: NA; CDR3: CAISPDRGLEVDTQYF; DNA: TGTGCCATCAGTCCAGACAGGGGGCTTGAGGTAGATACGCAGTATTTT
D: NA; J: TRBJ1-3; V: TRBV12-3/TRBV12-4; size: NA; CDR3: CASNRAGNTIYF; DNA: TGTGCCAGCAACAGGGCTGGAAACACCATATATTTT
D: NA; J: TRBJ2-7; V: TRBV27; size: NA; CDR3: CASSLNRGYEQYF; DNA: TGTGCCAGCAGTTTAAATCGGGGCTACGAGCAGTACTTC
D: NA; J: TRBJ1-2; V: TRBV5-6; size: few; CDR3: CASSLMSPEGYTF; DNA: TGTGCCAGCAGCTTAATGTCACCCGAGGGATACACCTTC
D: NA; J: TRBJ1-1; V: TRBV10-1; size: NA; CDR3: CASSESGRLIAFF; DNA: TGCGCCAGCAGTGAGTCGGGTCGACTTATAGCTTTCTTT
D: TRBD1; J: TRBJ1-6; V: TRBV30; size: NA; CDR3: CAWSQGTGADNSPLHF; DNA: TGTGCCTGGAGTCAGGGGACAGGGGCCGATAATTCACCCCTCCACTTT
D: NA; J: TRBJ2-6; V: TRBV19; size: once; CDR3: CASSTRSGANVLTF; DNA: TGTGCCAGTAGTACCCGCTCTGGGGCCAACGTCCTGACTTTC
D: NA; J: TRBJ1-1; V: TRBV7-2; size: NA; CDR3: CASSFREGRWNTEAFF; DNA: TGTGCCAGCAGCTTTAGGGAGGGACGGTGGAACACTGAAGCTTTCTTT
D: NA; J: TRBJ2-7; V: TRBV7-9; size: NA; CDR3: CASRSTGNPYEQYF; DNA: TGTGCCAGCAGATCCACAGGGAATCCCTACGAGCAGTACTTC
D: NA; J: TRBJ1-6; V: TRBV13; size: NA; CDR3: CASSSRVSPLHF; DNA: TGTGCCAGCAGCTCGAGGGTTTCACCCCTCCACTTT
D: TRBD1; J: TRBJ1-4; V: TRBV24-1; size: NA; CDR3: CATSDSMTGGGEKLFF; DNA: TGTGCCACCAGTGATTCGATGACAGGGGGGGGCGAAAAACTGTTTTTT
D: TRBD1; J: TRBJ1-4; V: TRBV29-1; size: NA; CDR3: CSVGDRNEKLFF; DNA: TGCAGCGTTGGGGACAGGAATGAAAAACTGTTTTTT
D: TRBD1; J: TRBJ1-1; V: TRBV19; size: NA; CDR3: CASSRTGGLAEAFF; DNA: TGTGCCAGTAGTCGGACAGGGGGCTTGGCTGAAGCTTTCTTT